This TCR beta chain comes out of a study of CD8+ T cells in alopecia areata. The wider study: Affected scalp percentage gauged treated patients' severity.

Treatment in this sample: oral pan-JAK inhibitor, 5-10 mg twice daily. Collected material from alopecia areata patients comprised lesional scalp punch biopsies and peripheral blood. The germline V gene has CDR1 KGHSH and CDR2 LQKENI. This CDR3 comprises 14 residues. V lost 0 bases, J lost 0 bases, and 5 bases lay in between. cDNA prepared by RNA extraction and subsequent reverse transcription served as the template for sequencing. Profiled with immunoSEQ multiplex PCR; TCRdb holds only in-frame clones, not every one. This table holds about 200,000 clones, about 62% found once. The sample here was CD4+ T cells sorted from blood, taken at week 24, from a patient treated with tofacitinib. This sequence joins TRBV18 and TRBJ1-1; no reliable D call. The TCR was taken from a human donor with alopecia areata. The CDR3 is CASSPPRVNTEAFF. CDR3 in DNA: TGTGCCAGCTCACCACCTCGGGTGAACACTGAAGCTTTCTTT.